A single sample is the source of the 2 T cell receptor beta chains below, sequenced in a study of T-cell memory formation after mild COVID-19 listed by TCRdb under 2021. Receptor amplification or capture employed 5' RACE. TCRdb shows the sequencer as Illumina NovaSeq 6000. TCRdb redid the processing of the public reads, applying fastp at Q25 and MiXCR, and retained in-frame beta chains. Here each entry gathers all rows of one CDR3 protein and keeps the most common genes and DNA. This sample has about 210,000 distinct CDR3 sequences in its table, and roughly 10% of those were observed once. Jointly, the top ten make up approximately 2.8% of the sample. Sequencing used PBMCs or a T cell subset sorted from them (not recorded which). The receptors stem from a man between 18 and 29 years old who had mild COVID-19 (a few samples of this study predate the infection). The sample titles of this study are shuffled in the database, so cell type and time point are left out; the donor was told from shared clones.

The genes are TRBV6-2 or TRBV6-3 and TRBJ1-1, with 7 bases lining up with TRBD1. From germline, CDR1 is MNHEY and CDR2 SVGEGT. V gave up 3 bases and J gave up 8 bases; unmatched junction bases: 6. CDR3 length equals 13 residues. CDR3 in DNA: TGTGCCAGCAGTTATAAGGGACAGAACGAAGCTTTCTTT. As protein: CASSYKGQNEAFF.

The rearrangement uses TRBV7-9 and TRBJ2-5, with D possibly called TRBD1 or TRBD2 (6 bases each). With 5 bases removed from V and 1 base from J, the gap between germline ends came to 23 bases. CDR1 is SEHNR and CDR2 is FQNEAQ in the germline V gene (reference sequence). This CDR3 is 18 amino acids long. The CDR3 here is CASSRRASPEGGQETQYF. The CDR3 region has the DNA TGTGCCAGCAGCCGGAGAGCCTCTCCCGAGGGGGGCCAAGAGACCCAGTACTTC.